This T cell receptor beta chain was identified during a study of cytomegalovirus exposure and HLA in healthy donors. Comment on this clone: The antigen remains undetermined.

Study-level results: The study labeled 150 or so TCR beta chains cytomegalovirus-associated. A later look showed TCR association rates differing by HLA locus, highest for DRB1 and lowest for HLA-C. More clonal expansion characterized HLA-associated TCR beta chains than equally common others in a later analysis.

PCR primers comprised 60 Vbeta and 13 Jbeta primers. Data came from immunoSEQ multiplex PCR; TCRdb stores just in-frame clones and leaves some out. The sample records roughly 120,000 clones, about 80% being singletons. Sequences were obtained from PBMCs. The receptor was derived from a man aged 30 to 39 in good health and CMV-seronegative.

CDR3 in amino acids: CAITRQEAALGNTEAFF. The CDR3 DNA sequence: TGTGCCATCACCCGCCAGGAGGCTGCACTCGGGAACACTGAAGCTTTCTTT. The chain recombines TRBV10-3 with TRBJ1-1; D is uncertain. V lost 7 bases and J 1 base, leaving 22 bases between the germline ends. This CDR3 has 17 amino acids. Germline V gene sequence: CDR1 ENHRY, CDR2 SYGVKD.